The next 27 T cell receptor beta chains were all read from a single sample in a study of blood T cell repertoires in COVID-19. Assay used: immunoSEQ multiplex PCR; TCRdb lists only in-frame clones, some missing. This sample carries more than 85,000 clones, nearly 80% of them seen once, and the ten largest clones take under 20%. Sequenced: peripheral blood. Receptor source: a woman aged 80 or older with active or convalescent COVID-19.

The V gene is TRBV7-2, the J gene TRBJ2-3; D remains ambiguous. Deletions cut 5 bases from V and 0 bases from J, with 15 bases between. Germline loops: CDR1 SGHTA, CDR2 FQGNSA. The CDR3 covers 16 residues. The CDR3 spells CASSPRVAMSTDTQYF. For the CDR3, the DNA is TGTGCCAGCAGCCCCCGGGTCGCGATGAGCACAGATACGCAGTATTTT.

The V call is TRBV28, the J call TRBJ1-5; D is undetermined. CDR3 length equals 15 residues. From germline, CDR1 is MDHEN and CDR2 SYDVKM. V was clipped by 4 bases and J by 4 bases, with 14 bases between them. In DNA, the CDR3 is TGTGCCAGCAGTTCCCCCTCCTATATTAATCAGCCCCAGCATTTT. Translated, it gives CASSSPSYINQPQHF.

This sequence joins TRBV5-4 and TRBJ2-5; TRBD2 matches 9 bases. The CDR3 is 15 amino acids. Germline CDR1 is SGHNT and CDR2 is YYREEE (reference sequence). V trimming: 3 bases; J trimming: 4 bases; junction bases outside the gene matches: 7. CDR3 sequence: CASSSRSGSGETQYF. The CDR3 nucleotides read TGTGCCAGCAGCTCGCGTAGCGGGAGTGGAGAGACCCAGTACTTC.

This clone was seen more than once but under ten times. This chain links TRBV5-1 with TRBJ1-6; no reliable D call. V shed 0 bases and J shed 7 bases, with 8 bases lying between them. The CDR3 extends over 14 amino acids. CDR1 SGHRS and CDR2 YFSETQ come from the germline V gene. The CDR3 is CASSLELPNSPLHF. CDR3 DNA: TGCGCCAGCAGCTTGGAGCTCCCGAATTCACCCCTCCACTTT.

V is TRBV7-3 and J is TRBJ2-3, with D tentatively TRBD2 (5 bases). Germline assignment: CDR1 SGHTA and CDR2 FQGTGA. Trimming cost V 5 bases and J 0 bases, with 12 bases left between them. There are 15 residues in the CDR3. CDR3 sequence: CASSQSGGSTDTQYF. DNA for the CDR3: TGTGCCAGCAGCCAGAGCGGCGGCAGCACAGATACGCAGTATTTT.

The V gene is TRBV19, the J gene TRBJ1-1; tentative D call: TRBD1 (6 bases). Germline CDR1 reads LNHDA; CDR2 reads SQIVND (reference sequence). The CDR3 extends over 14 amino acids. V shed 5 bases and J shed 1 base, with 11 bases lying between them. CDR3 nucleotide sequence: TGTGCCAGTAGTGTCGACAGGAGGAACACTGAAGCTTTCTTT. Residues: CASSVDRRNTEAFF. Looking up the rest from reference TRBV19 and TRBJ1-1 gives the full variable domain: DGGITQSPKYLFRKEGQNVTLSCEQNLNHDAMYWYRQDPGQGLRLIYYSQIVNDFQKGDIAEGYSVSREKKESFPLTVTSAQKNPTAFYLCASSVDRRNTEAFFGQGTRLTVV.

CDR3 in DNA: TGTGCCAGCAGTTTTCTGGGGCGGGAAGCTTTCTTT. Translation gives CASSFLGREAFF. The chain employs TRBV12-3 or TRBV12-4 and TRBJ1-1; a weak D match, TRBD1 (5 bases). Trimming removed 3 bases from V and 8 bases from J, with 10 bases in between. The CDR3 consists of 12 residues.

This chain joins TRBV7-9 and TRBJ2-7, with 7 bases matching TRBD2. V shed 1 base and J 7 bases; nucleotides not matched to a gene: 16. Germline V gene sequence: CDR1 SEHNR, CDR2 FQNEAQ (reference sequence). This CDR3 has 17 residues. In DNA, the CDR3 is TGTGCCAGCAGCTTAGTACCCCCCGGGGACTACTACGTGGAGCAGTACTTC. It yields the protein CASSLVPPGDYYVEQYF.

This sequence joins TRBV2 and TRBJ2-7; 10 bases are shared with TRBD1. Looked up from germline, CDR1 is SNHLY and CDR2 is FYNNEI. The CDR3 contains 14 residues. V shed 6 bases, J shed 5 bases, and the junction held 7 bases outside the gene matches. CDR3 DNA: TGTGCCAGCAGAGGGCGACAGGGGGCGAACGAGCAGTACTTC. Translating it yields CASRGRQGANEQYF.

The gene calls are TRBV15 and TRBJ1-3; D uncertain. CDR3 length: 15 residues. Germline CDR1 reads LNHNV; CDR2 reads YYDKDF (reference sequence). Trimming shortened V by 1 base and J by 0 bases, and 7 bases separated the two germline ends. The CDR3 loop reads CATSRVPYSGNTIYF. The CDR3 nucleotides are TGTGCCACCAGCAGAGTCCCCTACTCTGGAAACACCATATATTTT.

The chain recombines TRBV7-2 with TRBJ1-1, with 7 bases lining up with TRBD1. CDR1 and CDR2 (germline): SGHTA, FQGNSA. CDR3 length: 16 residues. Trimming at V came to 2 bases and at J to 3 bases, leaving 9 bases not matched to a gene. The CDR3 sequence is CASSLRGPGLDTEAFF. CDR3 sequence (DNA): TGTGCCAGCAGCTTAAGGGGGCCAGGGTTGGACACTGAAGCTTTCTTT. The variable domain in full, completed from reference TRBV7-2 and TRBJ1-1, reads GAGVSQSPSNKVTEKGKDVELRCDPISGHTALYWYRQSLGQGLEFLIYFQGNSAPDKSGLPSDRFSAERTGGSVSTLTIQRTQQEDSAVYLCASSLRGPGLDTEAFFGQGTRLTVV.

The chain recombines TRBV6-1 with TRBJ2-7; TRBD2 might be the D (5 bases). V was clipped by 2 bases and J by 4 bases, with 9 bases between them. The CDR3 spans 13 residues. Germline V CDR1 and CDR2: MNHNS, SASEGT. The CDR3 spells CASSERGSYEQYF. The DNA of the CDR3 is TGTGCCAGCAGTGAACGGGGATCGTACGAGCAGTACTTC.

CDR3 in amino acids: CASRASGPLQTQYF. The CDR3 coding sequence is TGTGCCAGCAGAGCTAGCGGGCCATTACAGACCCAGTACTTC. The rearrangement joins TRBV7-9 to TRBJ2-5, with TRBD2 matching 8 bases. The CDR3 has 14 residues. Germline CDR1 SEHNR, CDR2 FQNEAQ (reference sequence). V trimming: 6 bases; J trimming: 6 bases; junction bases outside the gene matches: 9.

For the CDR3, the DNA is TGTGCCAGCTCACCCACCGGGACAGGGGGTCAAGAGACCCAGTACTTC. Protein sequence: CASSPTGTGGQETQYF. The chain combines TRBV18 with TRBJ2-5, with 11 nucleotides matching TRBD1. Trimming took 3 bases from V and 2 from J; bases not matched to a gene: 5. The germline V gene encodes CDR1 KGHSH and CDR2 LQKENI. There are 16 residues in the CDR3.

The chain couples TRBV28 to TRBJ2-7; tentatively, D is TRBD2 (7 bases). V lost 5 bases, J lost 0 bases, and 20 bases lay in between. The CDR3 spans 17 residues. Germline V gene lookup returns CDR1 MDHEN and CDR2 SYDVKM. CDR3 DNA sequence: TGTGCCAGCAGTCCCACGGGGGCGGGGGCTAGCTCCTACGAGCAGTACTTC. This gives the protein CASSPTGAGASSYEQYF.

The V call is TRBV7-2, the J call TRBJ1-1; the match to TRBD1 covers 8 bases. J gave up 4 bases and V 6 bases, and 13 bases lay outside the gene matches. CDR3 size: 16 residues. Per germline, CDR1 SGHTA and CDR2 FQGNSA. CDR3 protein: CASSPRRTGIGTEAFF. CDR3 bases: TGTGCCAGCAGTCCAAGGAGGACAGGGATCGGCACTGAAGCTTTCTTT.

V usage is TRBV9 and J usage is TRBJ2-1; 7 bases line up with TRBD2. Looked up from germline, CDR1 is SGDLS and CDR2 is YYNGEE. Germline trimming cut 2 bases from V and 3 bases from J; bases unmatched to any gene: 8. This CDR3 has 16 amino acids. CDR3 amino acids: CASSVMGTINYNEQFF. The CDR3 nucleotides read TGTGCCAGCAGCGTCATGGGGACTATCAACTACAATGAGCAGTTCTTC.

The J gene is TRBJ2-1, the V gene TRBV12-3 or TRBV12-4; a possible D gene is TRBD2 (6 bases). The CDR3 has 12 amino acids. V was shortened by 6 bases and J by 8 bases, with 11 bases between the two germline ends. CDR3 protein: CASRGSGDEQFF. The CDR3 coding sequence is TGTGCCAGCAGGGGTAGCGGCGATGAGCAGTTCTTC.

This clone was counted a few times. J is TRBJ2-5 and V is TRBV5-5; 7 bases match TRBD2. The length of the CDR3 is 14 residues. V trimming: 3 bases; J trimming: 1 base; junction bases outside the gene matches: 3. Germline loops: CDR1 SGHKS, CDR2 YYEKEE (reference sequence). CDR3 in DNA: TGTGCCAGCAGCTATCTAGCGGTCCAAGAGACCCAGTACTTC. This translates into CASSYLAVQETQYF. The variable domain in full, completed from reference TRBV5-5 and TRBJ2-5, reads DAGVTQSPTHLIKTRGQQVTLRCSPISGHKSVSWYQQVLGQGPQFIFQYYEKEERGRGNFPDRFSARQFPNYSSELNVNALLLGDSALYLCASSYLAVQETQYFGPGTRLLVL.

The chain combines TRBV18 with TRBJ2-5; 7 bases align to TRBD2. With V trimmed by 5 bases and J by 2 bases, 11 bases remained unmatched. The CDR3 runs 16 residues. Per the germline V gene, CDR1 is KGHSH and CDR2 is LQKENI. The CDR3 nucleotides read TGTGCCAGCTCATCACGGACTAGGTCCAATCAAGAGACCCAGTACTTC. Its translation: CASSSRTRSNQETQYF.

The J gene is TRBJ1-1, the V gene TRBV15; 9 nucleotides line up with TRBD1. CDR3 length equals 17 residues. Trimming took 2 bases from V and 3 from J; bases not matched to a gene: 10. CDR1 is LNHNV, CDR2 YYDKDF, per germline (reference sequence). The CDR3 DNA sequence: TGTGCCACCAGCAGATCACAGGGGGCGGTCTCGGACACTGAAGCTTTCTTT. Translated, it gives CATSRSQGAVSDTEAFF.

The chain uses TRBV5-1 and TRBJ2-1; possible D gene TRBD1, 6 bases. Germline V lookup: CDR1 SGHRS, CDR2 YFSETQ. The CDR3 extends over 16 amino acids. Trimming pared 0 bases from V and 4 bases from J, leaving 14 bases between. CDR3 in DNA: TGCGCCAGCAGCTTGGATGGGGTAGGGGGATACAATGAGCAGTTCTTC. Protein sequence: CASSLDGVGGYNEQFF.

The chain uses TRBV6-5 and TRBJ1-1; the match to TRBD1 covers 8 bases. CDR1 is MNHEY and CDR2 is SVGAGI in the germline V gene. The CDR3 has 14 amino acids. Trimming at V came to 10 bases and at J to 1 base, leaving 8 bases not matched to a gene. CDR3 loop: CATRDRPSNTEAFF. In DNA form, the CDR3 reads TGTGCCACGAGGGACAGGCCTTCGAACACTGAAGCTTTCTTT.

The table lists this clone with a count of one. This sequence joins TRBV5-1 and TRBJ2-7; tentative D call: TRBD1 (5 bases). V was cut by 0 bases and J by 0 bases, with 10 bases left in between. The CDR3 sequence is 15 residues long. Germline V gene sequence: CDR1 SGHRS, CDR2 YFSETQ. The DNA of the CDR3 is TGCGCCAGCAGCTTGGGACAGATTCTCTCCTACGAGCAGTACTTC. Amino acids: CASSLGQILSYEQYF.

The CDR3 is CASSLSYTMGQGDYEQYF. CDR3 sequence (DNA): TGTGCCAGCAGCTTATCCTATACGATGGGACAGGGAGACTACGAGCAGTACTTC. This chain uses TRBV11-2 with TRBJ2-7; 9 bases fit TRBD1. The CDR3 is 18 residues long. Germline CDR1 reads SGHAT; CDR2 reads FQNNGV. The V segment lost 2 bases and the J segment 3 bases; nucleotides outside the gene matches: 14.

V and J are TRBV2 and TRBJ2-3, with D perhaps matching TRBD1 (5 bases). Trimming shortened V by 9 bases and J by 1 base, and 11 bases separated the two germline ends. The V gene's germline CDR1 is SNHLY and CDR2 FYNNEI. This CDR3 has 13 amino acids. The CDR3 DNA follows: TGTGCCAGGGATGACAGTCGCACAGATACGCAGTATTTT. Translating gives CARDDSRTDTQYF.

The chain joins TRBV2 to TRBJ1-2; TRBD1 aligns across 8 bases. This CDR3 contains 13 residues. Germline assignment: CDR1 SNHLY and CDR2 FYNNEI. V was pared by 4 bases and J by 13 bases, with 11 bases of the junction left unmatched. This chain's CDR3 is CASSVDREEFRTF. Here the CDR3 DNA reads TGTGCCAGCAGTGTGGACAGGGAGGAATTTCGCACCTTC.